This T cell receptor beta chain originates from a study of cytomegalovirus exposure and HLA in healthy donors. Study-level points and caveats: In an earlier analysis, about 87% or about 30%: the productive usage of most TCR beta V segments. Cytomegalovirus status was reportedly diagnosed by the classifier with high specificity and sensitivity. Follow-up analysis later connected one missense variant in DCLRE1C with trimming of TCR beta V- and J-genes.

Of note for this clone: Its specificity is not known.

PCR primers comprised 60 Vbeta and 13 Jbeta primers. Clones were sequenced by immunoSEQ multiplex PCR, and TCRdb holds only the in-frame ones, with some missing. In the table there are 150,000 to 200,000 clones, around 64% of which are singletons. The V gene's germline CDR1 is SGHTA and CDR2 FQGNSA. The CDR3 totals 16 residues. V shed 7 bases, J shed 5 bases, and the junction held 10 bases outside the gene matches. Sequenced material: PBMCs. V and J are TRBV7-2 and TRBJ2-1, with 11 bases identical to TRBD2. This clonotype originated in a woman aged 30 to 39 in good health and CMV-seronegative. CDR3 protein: CASNPKRLAGNNEQFF. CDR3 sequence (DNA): TGTGCCAGCAACCCAAAGAGACTAGCGGGAAACAATGAGCAGTTCTTC.